This TCR beta chain was obtained from a study of human T cells and chemical hapten exposure. Each CDR3 protein gets one entry after TCRdb re-called the RACE reads with MiXCR. The sample lists about 40,000 distinct CDR3 sequences; roughly a tenth were seen once. This clonotype came up a few times. Time point specified: pre-sensitization, week 0. Treatment meaning: therapeutic diphenylcyclopropenone sensitization with weekly scalp DPC. The sequences come from whole blood, collected in connection with sensitization to the hapten diphenylcyclopropenone (DPC). This sequence was found in a man between 25 and 39 years old with alopecia areata. Some clones in this sample may be carry-over from other donors' samples.

The CDR3 spells CASSSTRPGYGYTF. The CDR3 DNA sequence: TGTGCCAGCAGCTCTACTCGGCCGGGCTATGGCTACACCTTC. V is TRBV7-2 and J is TRBJ1-2; D ambiguous. Trimming took 4 bases from V and 4 from J, leaving 13 bases between them. The CDR3 consists of 14 residues. CDR1 and CDR2 (germline): SGHTA, FQGNSA.